The 30 T cell receptor beta chains in this list originate from one sample, sequenced in a study of T-cell reconstitution after alpha-beta-depleted transplantation in children (dated by TCRdb to the mid-2010s). Library generation was performed with PCR. The run used an Illumina HiSeq 2500. To normalize quantification of the TCRbeta repertoire, the TCR libraries were built with molecular barcoding that relied on unique molecular identifiers. The raw public data were reprocessed by TCRdb itself: fastp quality trimming at Q25, MiXCR clonotype calling, in-frame beta chains only. All rows with the same CDR3 protein become a single entry with the most common DNA and genes. The table for this sample lists 750,000 to 950,000 distinct CDR3 sequences; approximately 15% of them were counted only once. About 5% of the sample is in the top ten clones. Sample treatment or condition, as interpreted from the label and publication: allogeneic hematopoietic cell transplantation with graft depleted of TCRalphabeta T cells and CD19 B cells.

The sample consisted of PBMCs, mostly from graft donor cells, taken 360 days after TCRalphabeta/CD19-depleted stem cell transplant. Every receptor here comes from a male patient between 5 and 17 years old who had a stem cell transplant for acute lymphoblastic leukemia, so the T cells may come from the graft donor.

This sequence joins TRBV5-1 and TRBJ2-7; 11 positions agree with TRBD2. The CDR3 sequence is 18 residues long. CDR1 is SGHRS and CDR2 is YFSETQ in the germline V gene. Trimming took 0 bases from V and 6 from J; bases not matched to a gene: 14. As DNA, the CDR3 is TGCGCCAGCAGCTTGGATGGAACTAGCGGGAGTGGAGGGCCCGAGCAGTACTTC. Residues: CASSLDGTSGSGGPEQYF.

Only a few counts were recorded for this clonotype. The J gene is TRBJ2-7, the V gene TRBV20-1, with 14 bases that match TRBD2. Per germline, CDR1 DFQATT and CDR2 SNEGSKA (reference sequence). J gave up 0 bases and V 0 bases, and 7 bases lay outside the gene matches. There are 18 residues in the CDR3. CDR3 sequence reads: CSARDPGLAGVDSYEQYF. The CDR3 nucleotides are TGCAGTGCTAGAGATCCGGGACTAGCGGGAGTAGACTCCTACGAGCAGTACTTC.

Only a few counts were recorded for this clonotype. The chain employs TRBV20-1 and TRBJ2-7; possibly TRBD1 or TRBD2 for D (5 bases each). This CDR3 region has 16 residues. Per germline, CDR1 DFQATT and CDR2 SNEGSKA (reference sequence). V was pared by 1 base and J by 3 bases, with 19 bases between. The CDR3 here is CSARVALWGPLYEQYF. The CDR3 nucleotides read TGCAGTGCTAGAGTCGCCTTGTGGGGACCACTCTACGAGCAGTACTTC.

This clonotype came up a few times. The chain employs TRBV25-1 and TRBJ1-3; D is perhaps TRBD1 (6 bases). Germline-derived CDR1 and CDR2 are MGHDK and SYGVNS. CDR3 length equals 14 residues. V lost 2 bases and J 8 bases, leaving 13 bases between the germline ends. The CDR3 DNA reads TGTGCCAGCAGTGAACCGGGGGCGAGAGACACCATATATTTT. It is translated as CASSEPGARDTIYF.

This clonotype was detected many times. The chain is built from TRBV10-1 and TRBJ2-1, with D unresolved. CDR1 and CDR2 (germline): WNHNN, SYGVQD (reference sequence). This CDR3 is 11 amino acids long. V was shortened by 3 bases and J by 6 bases, with 3 bases between the two germline ends. The CDR3 DNA is TGCGCCAGCAGTGATAGCAATGAGCAGTTCTTC. It translates to CASSDSNEQFF.

This clonotype was counted a few times. The rearrangement uses TRBV7-8 and TRBJ2-7; D tentatively reads TRBD1 or TRBD2 (5 bases each). The V end was cut by 5 bases, the J end by 0 bases, with 11 bases between. Per germline, CDR1 SGHVS and CDR2 FQNEAQ. The CDR3 has 14 residues. The CDR3 coding sequence is TGTGCCAGCAGCATGGGACGGTCCTCCTACGAGCAGTACTTC. Its translation: CASSMGRSSYEQYF.

This chain joins TRBV29-1 and TRBJ2-7; 15 nucleotides align to TRBD2. This CDR3 is built from 15 residues. J lost 4 bases, V lost 4 bases, and 5 bases had no gene match. Germline CDR1 SQVTM, CDR2 ANQGSEA. The CDR3 protein is CSVVGLAGGPYEQYF. The CDR3 DNA sequence: TGCAGCGTTGTGGGACTAGCGGGAGGACCTTACGAGCAGTACTTC.

V and J are TRBV3-1 and TRBJ2-7, with a tentative D call TRBD1 (6 bases). CDR1 is LGHDT, CDR2 YNNKEL, per germline (reference sequence). The length of the CDR3 is 16 residues. V was shortened by 3 bases and J by 9 bases, with 24 bases between the two germline ends. The CDR3 here is CASSHPGRTVGQMQYF. As DNA, the CDR3 is TGTGCCAGCAGCCATCCCGGCCGGACAGTCGGTCAGATGCAGTACTTC.

This rearrangement joins TRBV4-1 to TRBJ2-7; tentatively, D is TRBD2 (7 bases). Per the germline V gene, CDR1 is MGHRA and CDR2 is YSYEKL. The ends were cut back, 1 base at V and 3 bases at J, with 10 bases in the middle. The CDR3 is 14 amino acids. CDR3 sequence reads: CASSQARGLYEQYF. The CDR3 DNA reads TGCGCCAGCAGCCAAGCGCGGGGGCTCTACGAGCAGTACTTC.

There are a few counts of this clonotype. DNA for the CDR3: TGTGCCAGCAGTCGGACGGGGCCGGGCTCACCCCTCCACTTT. As protein: CASSRTGPGSPLHF. The V call is TRBV28, the J call TRBJ1-6; possibly TRBD1 for D (5 bases). This CDR3 is 14 amino acids long. CDR1 is MDHEN and CDR2 is SYDVKM in the germline V gene. V lost 5 bases and J lost 10, with 15 bases in between. Full variable domain (remainder filled in from reference TRBV28 and TRBJ1-6): DVKVTQSSRYLVKRTGEKVFLECVQDMDHENMFWYRQDPGLGLRLIYFSYDVKMKEKGDIPEGYSVSREKKERFSLILESASTNQTSMYLCASSRTGPGSPLHFGNGTRLTVT.

The rearrangement joins TRBV29-1 to TRBJ2-5; 10 nucleotides line up with TRBD1. J lost 4 bases, V lost 6 bases, and 5 bases had no gene match. The CDR3 is made up of 13 amino acids. Germline CDR1 reads SQVTM; CDR2 reads ANQGSEA. The DNA of the CDR3 is TGCAGCGTAGACAGGGGGCGCGGAGAGACCCAGTACTTC. Protein sequence: CSVDRGRGETQYF.

This clonotype has just a few counts. The chain couples TRBV10-3 to TRBJ2-7; TRBD2 matches 13 bases. The CDR3 runs 14 residues. CDR1 is ENHRY and CDR2 is SYGVKD in the germline V gene. V was clipped by 6 bases and J by 7 bases; unmatched bases: 6. For the CDR3, the DNA is TGTGCCATCAGGAGGACTAGCGGGAGTGGGGAGCAGTACTTC. Residues: CAIRRTSGSGEQYF.

This clonotype was recorded many times. The chain combines TRBV3-1 with TRBJ2-7, with D perhaps matching TRBD1 (6 bases). The germline gives CDR1 LGHDT, CDR2 YNNKEL (reference sequence). The V end was cut by 5 bases, the J end by 6 bases, with 14 bases between. The CDR3 loop spans 13 amino acids. CDR3 sequence (DNA): TGTGCCAGCAGCACCGACAGGATCGGCGAGCAGTACTTC. It is translated as CASSTDRIGEQYF.

This chain connects TRBV20-1 to TRBJ2-7, with 10 bases lining up with TRBD2. V shed 0 bases and J 9 bases; nucleotides not matched to a gene: 11. The V gene's germline CDR1 is DFQATT and CDR2 SNEGSKA (reference sequence). The CDR3 sequence is 15 residues long. This chain's CDR3 is CSARDELAGNLGQYF. Here the CDR3 DNA reads TGCAGTGCTAGAGATGAACTAGCGGGAAATCTCGGGCAGTACTTC.

The genes are TRBV12-3 or TRBV12-4 and TRBJ1-2, with 8 positions matching TRBD1. CDR3 length: 14 amino acids. The V and J ends lost 6 bases and 7 bases, in that order; junction bases with no gene match: 10. DNA for the CDR3: TGTGCCAGCAGCTTTTGGACAGGGCGGGGTGGCTACACCTTC. Translated, it gives CASSFWTGRGGYTF.

This chain joins TRBV12-3 or TRBV12-4 and TRBJ2-3; 7 bases line up with TRBD2. The CDR3 is made up of 18 amino acids. J was trimmed by 0 bases and V by 5 bases; bases with no gene match: 14. In nucleotides, the CDR3 is TGTGCCAGCAGTGCCCTCTATTGGGGGGGGGAAAGCACAGATACGCAGTATTTT. It translates to CASSALYWGGESTDTQYF.

In this sample, this clonotype turned up many times. The chain links TRBV9 to TRBJ2-2; D ambiguous. V lost 4 bases, J lost 3 bases, and 7 bases lay in between. This CDR3 spans 13 amino acids. From germline, CDR1 is SGDLS and CDR2 YYNGEE. The CDR3 spells CASSLDYTGELFF. The CDR3, as DNA: TGTGCCAGCAGCCTTGACTACACCGGGGAGCTGTTTTTT.

This clonotype was recorded many times. V usage is TRBV5-1 and J usage is TRBJ2-7; TRBD1 is a possible D gene (5 bases). V lost 4 bases to trimming and J lost 0 bases, with 17 bases between them. CDR1 SGHRS and CDR2 YFSETQ come from the germline V gene. This CDR3 comprises 16 residues. In nucleotides, the CDR3 is TGCGCCAGCAGCAAATTATCAACAGGAAGCTCCTACGAGCAGTACTTC. Residues: CASSKLSTGSSYEQYF.

The rearrangement joins TRBV12-3 or TRBV12-4 to TRBJ2-3, with 8 positions matching TRBD2. V trimming: 5 bases; J trimming: 2 bases; junction bases outside the gene matches: 6. The CDR3 loop spans 15 amino acids. DNA of the CDR3: TGTGCCAGCAGTCGGGGGGGAGGGTTCACAGATACGCAGTATTTT. Amino acids: CASSRGGGFTDTQYF.

This clonotype occurred a few times. The CDR3 coding sequence is TGCAGCGCGACAGGGGTACTTAATACGCAGTATTTT. Its protein product is CSATGVLNTQYF. The chain recombines TRBV29-1 with TRBJ2-3; 8 bases map to TRBD1. V was clipped by 7 bases and J by 7 bases; unmatched bases: 7. The CDR3 consists of 12 residues. Per the germline V gene, CDR1 is SQVTM and CDR2 is ANQGSEA.

This clonotype was seen a few times. This sequence joins TRBV7-9 and TRBJ2-7, with 9 bases aligning to TRBD1. Germline CDR1 is SEHNR and CDR2 is FQNEAQ (reference sequence). After removal of 1 base from V and 6 bases from J, the junction contained 4 bases not matched to a gene. There are 14 residues in the CDR3. The DNA of the CDR3 is TGTGCCAGCAGCTTAGTGGGACAGGGTTTCGAGCAGTACTTC. Protein: CASSLVGQGFEQYF.

Details on this clonotype: A junction end diverges from the germline sequence, so it may reflect a read error. The chain carries TRBV10-3 and TRBJ2-7; 7 bases map to TRBD2. This CDR3 region has 13 residues. Germline V gene lookup returns CDR1 ENHRY and CDR2 SYGVKD. The CDR3 sequence: CAAGRGVSYERYF. In DNA, the CDR3 is TGTGCCGCGGGACGGGGGGTCTCCTACGAGCGGTACTTC.

The J gene is TRBJ2-5, the V gene TRBV7-7; D uncertain. The CDR3 is 14 residues long. Per germline, CDR1 SSHAT and CDR2 FNYEAQ (reference sequence). Trimming stripped 5 bases from V and 5 bases from J, with 15 bases between. The CDR3 bases are TGTGCCAGCAGCCCCTCGCCCGGGCCGGAGACCCAGTACTTC. Translating it yields CASSPSPGPETQYF.

This clonotype occurred a few times. J is TRBJ2-4 and V is TRBV7-2; 10 bases agree with TRBD2. V dropped 6 bases and J dropped 4; count of bases not matched to a gene: 3. CDR3 length: 14 residues. The germline V gene has CDR1 SGHTA and CDR2 FQGNSA. CDR3 nucleotide sequence: TGTGCCAGCAGGAGGACTAGCGGAAAAAACATTCAGTACTTC. It specifies CASRRTSGKNIQYF. Using reference TRBV7-2 and TRBJ2-4 for the parts outside the CDR3, the full variable domain is GAGVSQSPSNKVTEKGKDVELRCDPISGHTALYWYRQSLGQGLEFLIYFQGNSAPDKSGLPSDRFSAERTGGSVSTLTIQRTQQEDSAVYLCASRRTSGKNIQYFGAGTRLSVL.

The chain links TRBV29-1 to TRBJ2-5; perhaps TRBD2 as D (5 bases). The V gene lost 5 bases and the J gene lost 4 bases, with 14 bases spanning the gap. The germline gives CDR1 SQVTM, CDR2 ANQGSEA. The CDR3 totals 13 residues. The CDR3 loop reads CSVLFDRGETQYF. CDR3 bases: TGCAGCGTTCTTTTTGACCGGGGAGAGACCCAGTACTTC.

Ten or more counts support this clonotype. This rearrangement joins TRBV7-3 to TRBJ2-3, with 9 bases matching TRBD2. V lost 5 bases to trimming and J lost 7 bases; unmatched junction nucleotides: 16. CDR3 length: 17 amino acids. Germline V gene lookup returns CDR1 SGHTA and CDR2 FQGTGA. CDR3 residues: CASSPTWASGALNTQYF. CDR3 in DNA: TGTGCCAGCAGCCCCACTTGGGCTAGCGGGGCCTTAAATACGCAGTATTTT. The variable domain in full, with the rest retrieved from reference TRBV7-3 and TRBJ2-3, is GAGVSQTPSNKVTEKGKYVELRCDPISGHTALYWYRQSLGQGPEFLIYFQGTGAADDSGLPNDRFFAVRPEGSVSTLKIQRTERGDSAVYLCASSPTWASGALNTQYFGPGTRLTVL.

The rearrangement uses TRBV27 and TRBJ1-1, with D possibly being TRBD1 (6 bases). The CDR3 is made up of 14 amino acids. V lost 5 bases and J 3 bases, leaving 13 bases between the germline ends. In germline, CDR1 is MNHEY, CDR2 SMNVEV (reference sequence). The CDR3, as DNA: TGTGCCAGCAGTCCTCGGGGGGGCTACACTGAAGCTTTCTTT. Residues: CASSPRGGYTEAFF.

The chain recombines TRBV2 with TRBJ2-7; 7 nucleotides agree with TRBD2. The CDR3 contains 16 residues. V was pared by 1 base and J by 0 bases, with 6 bases of the junction left unmatched. Germline loops: CDR1 SNHLY, CDR2 FYNNEI. CDR3 residues: CASSEERDGSSYEQYF. The DNA of the CDR3 is TGTGCCAGCAGTGAAGAGCGGGACGGTAGCTCCTACGAGCAGTACTTC.

The genes are TRBV5-6 and TRBJ2-2, with 9 positions matching TRBD1. Germline trimming cut 4 bases from V and 2 bases from J; bases unmatched to any gene: 15. From germline, CDR1 is SGHDT and CDR2 YYEEEE. The CDR3 consists of 19 residues. The CDR3 sequence is CASSKITTRDRVNTGELFF. CDR3 sequence (DNA): TGTGCCAGCAGCAAAATCACGACCCGGGACAGGGTAAACACCGGGGAGCTGTTTTTT.

This chain's CDR3 is CSANPTSGAYNEQFF. For the CDR3, the DNA is TGCAGTGCCAACCCGACTAGCGGGGCTTACAATGAGCAGTTCTTC. The chain employs TRBV20-1 and TRBJ2-1; 11 nucleotides line up with TRBD2. Losses at the gene ends were 6 bases for V and 4 bases for J; bases not matched to a gene: 8. Germline values: CDR1 DFQATT, CDR2 SNEGSKA (reference sequence). The CDR3 sequence is 15 residues long.